This T cell receptor (beta chain) was sequenced during a study of CXCR3-negative and CXCR3-positive naive CD8 T cells (dated by TCRdb to between 2018 and 2020). Background for the entire study: In total, some 130 million TRB reads were obtained, corresponding to roughly 1.5 +/- 0.3 million reads per library. Naive subsets from five or six donors and memory cells from 3 donors were included in the TRBV-TRBJ cluster analysis. Diversity and physicochemical repertoire analyses were performed on 11 donors pooled from two independent experiments. Beyond this particular receptor, the publication reports: Compared with CXCR3-negative naive cells, CXCR3-positive naive cells had TRB CDR3s with higher hydrophobicity (lower Kidera factor 4), lower energy, and higher strength and volume indices. Because surface CD5, which is linked to self-reactivity in mice, was comparable between the naive subsets, TCR interaction strength was also inferred from the physicochemical properties of TRB CDR3s. TRBV-TRBJ usage was similar between naive CXCR3-negative and CXCR3-positive cells from the same donor, while memory cells showed distinct patterns. Freshly isolated PBMCs were used for most assays because CXCR3 expression partially decreased after cryopreservation. Both naive subsets had comparably high repertoire diversity, while memory CD8+ T cells had much lower repertoire diversity.

The CDR3 holds 15 amino acids from the cysteine to the phenylalanine. The DNA is not on file. From a lookup of the germline V gene, CDR1 and CDR2 are ENHRY and SYGVKD. Each CD8+ T cell subset was flow-sorted in triplicate, with 300,000 or so cells per subset placed directly into RLT lysis buffer. To keep memory contaminants out, a stringent definition of naive CD8+ T cells was applied: CD45RO-CCR7+CD27+CD95-. Peripheral blood mononuclear cells were isolated from buffy coats by standard density gradient centrifugation. Naive CXCR3-negative and CXCR3-positive CD8+ T cells were flow-sorted on a FACSAria III. Total RNA was extracted from sorted cells using an RNeasy Mini Kit. With respect to this clonotype: Its antigen target is currently unknown.

The instrument given in TCRdb is NextSeq 550. The Human TCR Profiling Kit (MiLaboratory) was used to prepare UMI-labeled 5' RACE TRB cDNA libraries. cDNA synthesis used the entire amount of extracted RNA, and PCR amplification then used the entire amount of cDNA produced. Libraries were prepared in parallel with an identical number of PCR cycles. The original methods were these. With a minimum of two reads required per UMI, MIGEC and MiXCR pulled out about 49,000 +/- 11,000 unique UMI-labeled TRB cDNA molecules from each library. Each library averaged roughly 40,000 +/- 10,000 functional in-frame TRB CDR3 nucleotide clonotypes without stop codons. Diversity metrics, including normalized Shannon-Wiener and Chao1, were computed in VDJtools after downsampling to 5000 UMI-labeled TRB molecules per sample. Clonotype-size-weighted physicochemical properties of the central five CDR3 residues (interaction energy, strength, volume and Kidera factor 4) were computed in VDJtools. Reprocessed by TCRdb, the reads give a single entry per CDR3 protein sequence, without DNA. The authors' filters were not applied to this entry. The table of this sample itemizes some 64,000 distinct CDR3 sequences. The ten top clones hold roughly 0.8% of the sample.

The chain was built from TRBV10-3 and TRBJ2-7; TCRdb's D gene call, TRBD1, goes unchecked for lack of DNA. The sequencing input was naive CXCR3+ CD8+ T cells from blood. Read against the paper, the sample's cell subset or site label means: CD45RO-CCR7+CD27+CD95- naive CD8+ T cells expressing CXCR3 (TNR3+). The sequence came from a human donor in good health. Some clones in this sample may be carry-over from other donors' samples. The CDR3 protein is CAISESGDPSYEQYF.